Presented here are 7 T cell receptor beta chains from one specimen sequenced in a study of T cells after yellow fever vaccination. TCRdb ran MiXCR on the 5' RACE reads and lists one entry per CDR3 protein. The top ten clones hold roughly 31% of a sample with about 58,000 distinct CDR3 sequences, approximately 5.7% of them seen once. The starting material was PBMCs, either bulk or a sorted T-cell subset (CD4+, CD8+, memory, or dextramer-sorted; not recorded which), obtained on the day of the yellow fever booster vaccination. These TCRs come from a man aged 18 to 30 who received the YFV17D yellow fever vaccine.

This clonotype came up a few times. The chain employs TRBV4-1 and TRBJ1-5; D not certain. Germline V gene sequence: CDR1 MGHRA, CDR2 YSYEKL. Between the trimmed V and J ends, which lost 0 bases and 4 bases, there was a span of 13 bases. The CDR3 sequence is 16 residues long. CDR3 nucleotide sequence: TGCGCCAGCAGCCAAGAGGAGGGATCCGTTAATCAGCCCCAGCATTTT. Translating gives CASSQEEGSVNQPQHF.

V and J are TRBV11-2 and TRBJ2-3; D call uncertain. The germline V gene encodes CDR1 SGHAT and CDR2 FQNNGV. This CDR3 spans 14 amino acids. Deletions cut 3 bases from V and 2 bases from J, with 9 bases between. CDR3 coding DNA: TGTGCCAGCAGCTTTAATCCTGACACAGATACGCAGTATTTT. Protein: CASSFNPDTDTQYF.

This clonotype was seen more than once but under ten times. The rearrangement joins TRBV9 to TRBJ1-2; 9 bases map to TRBD1. CDR1 and CDR2 from the germline V gene are SGDLS and YYNGEE. Trimming took 4 bases from V and 4 from J; bases not matched to a gene: 11. The CDR3 sequence is 16 residues long. CDR3 protein: CASSITGTGFGYGYTF. In nucleotides, the CDR3 is TGTGCCAGCAGCATCACCGGGACAGGGTTCGGCTATGGCTACACCTTC. The full variable domain, rest sourced from reference TRBV9 and TRBJ1-2, is DSGVTQTPKHLITATGQRVTLRCSPRSGDLSVYWYQQSLDQGLQFLIQYYNGEERAKGNILERFSAQQFPDLHSELNLSSLELGDSALYFCASSITGTGFGYGYTFGSGTRLTVV.

This clonotype was detected ten times or more. This chain connects TRBV29-1 to TRBJ2-5; D tentatively reads TRBD1 or TRBD2 (5 bases each). The V end lost 7 bases, the J end lost 1 base, and 13 bases lay between the germline ends. The CDR3 runs to 13 residues. Germline V lookup: CDR1 SQVTM, CDR2 ANQGSEA. CDR3 in amino acids: CSASGPIQETQYF. DNA of the CDR3: TGCAGCGCATCGGGACCGATCCAAGAGACCCAGTACTTC.

This clonotype has more than one count but fewer than ten. This sequence joins TRBV5-6 and TRBJ1-6; D unclear. CDR3 length: 15 residues. V gave up 2 bases and J gave up 0 bases, with 6 bases separating them. Germline V lookup: CDR1 SGHDT, CDR2 YYEEEE. CDR3 sequence reads: CASSFYSSYNSPLHF. The CDR3 bases are TGTGCCAGCAGCTTCTACAGCTCCTATAATTCACCCCTCCACTTT.

This clonotype was seen ten or more times. V gene TRBV7-9 combines with J gene TRBJ2-5, with D possibly TRBD2 on 6 matching bases. Trimming stripped 4 bases from V and 2 bases from J, with 11 bases between. Germline V gene data show CDR1 as SEHNR and CDR2 as FQNEAQ (reference sequence). The CDR3 extends over 14 amino acids. The CDR3 sequence: CASSSTGGQETQYF. CDR3 in DNA: TGTGCCAGCAGCTCAACTGGGGGGCAAGAGACCCAGTACTTC.

This clonotype was observed a few times. This chain joins TRBV5-1 and TRBJ1-6; unclear D gene. The V and J ends lost 0 bases and 7 bases respectively, with 11 bases between them. CDR1 SGHRS and CDR2 YFSETQ come from the germline V gene. This CDR3 has 15 amino acids. The CDR3 sequence: CASSLAPGGNSPLHF. CDR3 sequence (DNA): TGCGCCAGCAGCTTGGCGCCGGGCGGAAATTCACCCCTCCACTTT.